The present entry profiles one TCR beta chain with its context. The sample originates from a study of shared T cell receptors in the human thymus. Germline V CDR1 and CDR2: DFQATT, SNEGSKA (reference sequence). V was clipped by 1 base and J by 6 bases, with 7 bases between them. The CDR3 spans 11 residues. Sequenced by immunoSEQ multiplex PCR; TCRdb stores in-frame clones only, minus some. The data show hundreds of thousands of clones, around 82% seen once. These data were likewise used in another study, on human thymus T cells. As that study records: Donation came from healthy Finnish infants having corrective surgery for congenital heart defects. Seemingly biased V and J gene usage marked thymic and blood repertoires.

The sequence came from a boy less than two years old with a congenital heart defect. The sequenced material came from thymocytes. V is TRBV20-1 and J is TRBJ2-7, with unresolved D. In nucleotides, the CDR3 is TGCAGTGCTAGAGGAGAGCTCGAGCAGTACTTC. It codes for CSARGELEQYF.